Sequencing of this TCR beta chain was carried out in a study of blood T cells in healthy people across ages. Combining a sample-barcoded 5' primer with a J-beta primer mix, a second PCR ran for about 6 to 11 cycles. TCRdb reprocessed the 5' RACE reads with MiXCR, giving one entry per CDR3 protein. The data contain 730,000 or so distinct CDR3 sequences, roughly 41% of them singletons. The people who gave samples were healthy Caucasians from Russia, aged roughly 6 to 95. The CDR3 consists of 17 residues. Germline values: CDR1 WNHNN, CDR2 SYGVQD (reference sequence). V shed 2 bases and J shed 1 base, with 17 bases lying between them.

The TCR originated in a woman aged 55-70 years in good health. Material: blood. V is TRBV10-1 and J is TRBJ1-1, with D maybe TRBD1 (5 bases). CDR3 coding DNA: TGCGCCAGCAGTGAGGGGGCAGATCGTGGGGCGAACACTGAAGCTTTCTTT. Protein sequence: CASSEGADRGANTEAFF.